Below are 28 T cell receptor beta chains sequenced from a single sample in a study of blood T cell repertoires in COVID-19. Sequencing used immunoSEQ multiplex PCR; TCRdb keeps in-frame clones, though not all of them. The table shows about 16,000 clones, with about 88% occurring only once. The specimen sequenced was peripheral blood. The receptors stem from a man aged 55 to 70 with acute or convalescent COVID-19.

The chain couples TRBV6-6 to TRBJ1-1; D gene ambiguous. This CDR3 has 10 residues. The V gene's germline CDR1 is MNHNY and CDR2 SVGAGI (reference sequence). V lost 5 bases and J lost 10, with 8 bases in between. DNA of the CDR3: TGTGCCAGCAGTCGAGATAGAGCTTTCTTT. Its translation: CASSRDRAFF.

The chain's CDR3 is CASSRDYTDTQYF. In DNA, the CDR3 is TGTGCCAGCAGTCGGGACTACACAGATACGCAGTATTTT. This chain joins TRBV6-4 and TRBJ2-3; 7 bases are shared with TRBD2. In germline, CDR1 is MRHNA, CDR2 SNTAGT. There are 13 residues in the CDR3. Losses at the gene ends were 5 bases for V and 2 bases for J; bases not matched to a gene: 1.

The chain is built from TRBV5-1 and TRBJ1-2; a weak D match, TRBD1 (5 bases). The CDR3 is made up of 15 amino acids. CDR1 SGHRS and CDR2 YFSETQ come from the germline V gene. V dropped 2 bases and J dropped 6 bases, with 17 bases sitting between them. Here the CDR3 reads CASSFGGNPGHGYTF. The CDR3 DNA sequence: TGCGCCAGCAGCTTCGGGGGTAATCCTGGGCATGGCTACACCTTC.

The chain links TRBV6-5 to TRBJ1-2; 9 nucleotides align to TRBD1. CDR1 and CDR2 (germline): MNHEY, SVGAGI. The CDR3 has 15 residues. Trimming at V came to 6 bases and at J to 6 bases, leaving 11 bases not matched to a gene. CDR3 protein: CASRTRDRDWNGYTF. Here the CDR3 DNA reads TGTGCCAGCAGAACCCGGGACAGGGATTGGAATGGCTACACCTTC.

The V and J genes are TRBV20-1 and TRBJ1-2; D ambiguous. Germline V lookup: CDR1 DFQATT, CDR2 SNEGSKA (reference sequence). The CDR3 is 14 residues long. Trimming took off 3 bases at V and 4 bases at J, with 15 bases between the two ends. This CDR3 is CSASFPGYIYGYTF. The CDR3 bases are TGCAGTGCTAGTTTTCCAGGATACATCTATGGCTACACCTTC.

CDR3 sequence: CASSQRIGLAGIYEQYF. The CDR3, as DNA: TGTGCCAGCAGCCAAAGGATCGGACTAGCGGGAATCTACGAGCAGTACTTC. The chain couples TRBV3-1 (or the pseudogene TRBV3-2) to TRBJ2-7, with 12 bases lining up with TRBD2. The ends lost 2 bases at V and 3 bases at J; junction bases unmatched: 8. Germline CDR1 reads LGHDT; CDR2 reads YNNKEL (reference sequence). The CDR3 sequence is 17 residues long.

In this sample, this clone turned up once. This rearrangement joins TRBV5-1 to TRBJ1-3; D not certain. Trimming removed 0 bases at V and 0 bases at J, with 7 bases between. CDR1 is SGHRS and CDR2 is YFSETQ in the germline V gene. This CDR3 contains 15 residues. The DNA for the CDR3 is TGCGCCAGCAGCTTGGCACAGAGCTCTGGAAACACCATATATTTT. The encoded protein is CASSLAQSSGNTIYF.

This rearrangement joins TRBV5-5 to TRBJ1-3; D might be TRBD1 (6 bases). There are 14 residues in the CDR3. Germline CDR1 is SGHKS and CDR2 is YYEKEE (reference sequence). The V gene lost 3 bases and the J gene lost 4 bases, with 11 bases spanning the gap. This chain's CDR3 is CASSSGENGNTIYF. The CDR3 nucleotides read TGTGCCAGCAGCTCAGGGGAAAACGGAAACACCATATATTTT.

The V call is TRBV28, the J call TRBJ2-1; D possibly corresponds to TRBD1 (5 bases). Germline lookup yields CDR1 MDHEN and CDR2 SYDVKM. Deletions cut 3 bases from V and 6 bases from J, with 9 bases between. This CDR3 is 13 amino acids long. The CDR3 loop is CASSFRQLNEQFF. In nucleotides, the CDR3 is TGTGCCAGCAGTTTTCGACAGCTCAATGAGCAGTTCTTC. The complete variable domain, with remaining parts taken from reference TRBV28 and TRBJ2-1, reads DVKVTQSSRYLVKRTGEKVFLECVQDMDHENMFWYRQDPGLGLRLIYFSYDVKMKEKGDIPEGYSVSREKKERFSLILESASTNQTSMYLCASSFRQLNEQFFGPGTRLTVL.

The chain couples TRBV18 to TRBJ1-1, with 7 bases fitting TRBD1. The trim removed 1 base at V and 0 bases at J, leaving 5 bases unmatched. The CDR3 has 16 residues. In germline, CDR1 is KGHSH, CDR2 LQKENI. The CDR3 bases are TGTGCCAGCTCACCACGGGACAGAAAAATGAACACTGAAGCTTTCTTT. Translation gives CASSPRDRKMNTEAFF.

The chain links TRBV9 to TRBJ2-1, with D hard to call. CDR1 is SGDLS, CDR2 YYNGEE, per germline. The CDR3 loop spans 13 amino acids. Trimming pared 1 base from V and 8 bases from J, leaving 10 bases between. Here the CDR3 DNA reads TGTGCCAGCAGCGTAACCCCTGACTATGAGCAGTTCTTC. Translating it yields CASSVTPDYEQFF. Full variable domain (outside the CDR3, taken from reference TRBV9 and TRBJ2-1): DSGVTQTPKHLITATGQRVTLRCSPRSGDLSVYWYQQSLDQGLQFLIQYYNGEERAKGNILERFSAQQFPDLHSELNLSSLELGDSALYFCASSVTPDYEQFFGPGTRLTVL.

The chain links TRBV11-1 to TRBJ1-1, with a possible D match to TRBD1 (5 bases). The CDR3 length is 14 residues. The germline gives CDR1 SGHAT, CDR2 FQDESV (reference sequence). Trimming took 5 bases from V and 5 from J, leaving 15 bases between them. CDR3 sequence reads: CASSPDSLYTEAFF. CDR3 DNA sequence: TGTGCCAGCAGCCCCGACAGTCTCTATACTGAAGCTTTCTTT.

CDR3 sequence: CASSPGDGGSRRYTF. In nucleotides, the CDR3 is TGTGCCAGCAGCCCGGGGGACGGGGGTTCTAGGCGCTACACCTTC. The chain couples TRBV5-5 to TRBJ1-2, with D possibly matching TRBD1 (5 bases). V was clipped by 4 bases and J by 9 bases, with 22 bases between them. Looked up from germline, CDR1 is SGHKS and CDR2 is YYEKEE (reference sequence). The CDR3 runs 15 residues.

The rearrangement links TRBV19 to TRBJ1-1; tentative D call: TRBD1 (5 bases). The CDR3 spans 13 residues. Germline CDR1 LNHDA, CDR2 SQIVND (reference sequence). Trimming took off 10 bases at V and 2 bases at J, with 14 bases between the two ends. CDR3 protein: CATRQMNNTEAFF. The CDR3 coding sequence is TGTGCCACCCGACAGATGAATAACACTGAAGCTTTCTTT.

This chain uses TRBV9 with TRBJ2-5; D may be TRBD2 (6 bases). The length of the CDR3 is 14 residues. Trimming shortened V by 0 bases and J by 2 bases, and 8 bases separated the two germline ends. Looked up from germline, CDR1 is SGDLS and CDR2 is YYNGEE. The CDR3 protein is CASSVGTKQETQYF. CDR3 coding DNA: TGTGCCAGCAGCGTAGGGACTAAACAAGAGACCCAGTACTTC. Filled out from reference TRBV9 and TRBJ2-5, the complete variable domain reads DSGVTQTPKHLITATGQRVTLRCSPRSGDLSVYWYQQSLDQGLQFLIQYYNGEERAKGNILERFSAQQFPDLHSELNLSSLELGDSALYFCASSVGTKQETQYFGPGTRLLVL.

This clone was detected only a few times. The chain links TRBV9 to TRBJ2-5, with 10 bases identical to TRBD2. The CDR3 length is 17 residues. Germline assignment: CDR1 SGDLS and CDR2 YYNGEE. The J segment lost 5 bases and the V segment lost 0 bases, leaving 10 bases of the junction unmatched. The chain's CDR3 is CASSVGNSGGPGETQYF. The CDR3 DNA reads TGTGCCAGCAGCGTAGGGAATAGCGGGGGGCCGGGGGAGACCCAGTACTTC.

DNA for the CDR3: TGTGCCACCAGTGAGCGGACAGGCACAGATACGCAGTATTTT. It translates to CATSERTGTDTQYF. J is TRBJ2-3 and V is TRBV24-1; the D gene is possibly TRBD1 (6 bases). The ends were cut back, 4 bases at V and 1 base at J, with 8 bases in the middle. The germline CDR1 and CDR2 sequences are KGHDR and SFDVKD. This CDR3 contains 14 residues.

The chain recombines TRBV9 with TRBJ1-4, with a tentative D call TRBD1 (5 bases). With 0 bases removed from V and 8 bases from J, the gap between germline ends came to 11 bases. Germline-derived CDR1 and CDR2 are SGDLS and YYNGEE. This CDR3 contains 14 residues. The CDR3 loop is CASSVAVTGEKLFF. The CDR3 nucleotides are TGTGCCAGCAGCGTAGCTGTTACAGGCGAAAAACTGTTTTTT.

Here the CDR3 DNA reads TGTGCCAACTACTCTGGGGCCAACGTCCTGACTTTC. Amino acids: CANYSGANVLTF. V and J are TRBV27 and TRBJ2-6; D not certain. This CDR3 has 12 residues. Per germline, CDR1 MNHEY and CDR2 SMNVEV (reference sequence). V lost 10 bases, J lost 0 bases, and 4 bases lay in between. The variable domain in full, with the rest retrieved from reference TRBV27 and TRBJ2-6, is EAQVTQNPRYLITVTGKKLTVTCSQNMNHEYMSWYRQDPGLGLRQIYYSMNVEVTDKGDVPEGYKVSRKEKRNFPLILESPSPNQTSLYFCANYSGANVLTFGAGSRLTVL.

This clone was seen only once. This sequence joins TRBV2 and TRBJ2-1, with D uncertain. The CDR3 is made up of 14 amino acids. V was trimmed by 6 bases and J by 0 bases, leaving 9 bases between them. CDR1 and CDR2 from the germline V gene are SNHLY and FYNNEI. The CDR3 nucleotides are TGTGCCAGCAGAATCCCGGGCTCCTACAATGAGCAGTTCTTC. Translated: CASRIPGSYNEQFF.

The chain recombines TRBV10-1 with TRBJ2-1; D not certain. The CDR3 extends over 13 amino acids. Germline lookup yields CDR1 WNHNN and CDR2 SYGVQD (reference sequence). V lost 0 bases and J lost 6, with 6 bases in between. As DNA, the CDR3 is TGCGCCAGCAGTGAGTCTCCGGGCAATGAGCAGTTCTTC. It codes for CASSESPGNEQFF.

V is TRBV19 and J is TRBJ1-5; the match to TRBD1 covers 8 bases. J gave up 3 bases and V 5 bases, and 6 bases lay outside the gene matches. The germline CDR1 and CDR2 sequences are LNHDA and SQIVND (reference sequence). This CDR3 is 15 amino acids long. For the CDR3, the DNA is TGTGCCAGTAGTCCACCGGGACAGGCCAATCAGCCCCAGCATTTT. Translated: CASSPPGQANQPQHF.

The chain uses TRBV9 and TRBJ2-1, with TRBD1 matching over 9 bases. Unmatched junction bases numbered 11, after V lost 3 bases and J lost 7 bases. CDR3 size: 16 residues. Germline CDR1 SGDLS, CDR2 YYNGEE. The CDR3 loop reads CASSGGTGLGENEQFF. Written as DNA, the CDR3 is TGTGCCAGCAGCGGGGGGACAGGGCTTGGGGAAAATGAGCAGTTCTTC.

The chain uses TRBV12-3 or TRBV12-4 and TRBJ2-3; tentative D call: TRBD1 (6 bases). V was clipped by 3 bases and J by 4 bases, with 8 bases between them. This CDR3 has 13 residues. CDR3 coding DNA: TGTGCCAGCAGTTTCAAGGGGGCAGATACGCAGTATTTT. It is translated as CASSFKGADTQYF.

This rearrangement joins TRBV6-2 or TRBV6-3 to TRBJ2-3, with D possibly TRBD1 on 6 matching bases. The germline V gene has CDR1 MNHEY and CDR2 SVGEGT. Trimming took off 0 bases at V and 4 bases at J, with 26 bases between the two ends. The CDR3 spans 20 residues. For the CDR3, the DNA is TGTGCCAGCAGTTACTCGAGGTCCAGGGGTAGCTTGGAGGCTGCAGATACGCAGTATTTT. This encodes CASSYSRSRGSLEAADTQYF.

The rearrangement uses TRBV14 and TRBJ2-7; maybe TRBD2 (7 bases). Trimming left V 4 bases short and J 3 bases short, with 13 bases between. Germline CDR1 and CDR2: SGHDN and FVKESK. The CDR3 contains 14 residues. This chain's CDR3 is CASSRGRGFYEQYF. The CDR3 DNA sequence: TGTGCCAGCAGCCGGGGGCGGGGGTTCTACGAGCAGTACTTC.

V is TRBV19 and J is TRBJ2-1; 12 nucleotides match TRBD2. J gave up 4 bases and V 5 bases, and 9 bases lay outside the gene matches. The CDR3 contains 17 residues. Germline V lookup: CDR1 LNHDA, CDR2 SQIVND (reference sequence). The CDR3 protein is CASSRPSGGVFYNEQFF. CDR3 bases: TGTGCCAGTAGTCGGCCTAGCGGGGGGGTATTTTACAATGAGCAGTTCTTC.

The chain recombines TRBV7-9 with TRBJ1-2, with D possibly being TRBD1 (6 bases). V lost 4 bases, J lost 6 bases, and 12 bases lay in between. The CDR3 contains 13 residues. CDR1 is SEHNR, CDR2 FQNEAQ, per germline (reference sequence). CDR3 DNA sequence: TGTGCCAGCAGCTCACGGACAGTACATGGCTACACCTTC. Translating it yields CASSSRTVHGYTF.